The 24 T cell receptor beta chains below were found in one sample sequenced in a study of beta chain features in type 1 diabetes. Study findings and constraints: The study found moderately but significantly shorter TCRB CDR3s in all four CD4+ subsets of Type 1 diabetes patients.

The antigens these receptors bind are not known. The authors reverse transcribed all of the isolated RNA, so sequencing captured expressed TCRB transcripts. Here immunoSEQ multiplex PCR was the method, and the copy in TCRdb shows in-frame clones only, minus some. The table records 250,000 or so clones, roughly 14% of them present only once. The sequenced sample was naive CD4+ T cells from blood. These receptors originate from a man younger than 45 with type 1 diabetes.

The rearrangement links TRBV4-1 to TRBJ1-5; D gene ambiguous. Germline CDR1 MGHRA, CDR2 YSYEKL. The CDR3 runs 15 residues. Trimming removed 0 bases from V and 0 bases from J, with 6 bases in between. The DNA for the CDR3 is TGCGCCAGCAGCCAAGATCTTAATAGCAATCAGCCCCAGCATTTT. Its protein is CASSQDLNSNQPQHF.

There are a few counts of this clone. The chain has TRBV2 and TRBJ2-1, with 9 bases matching TRBD1. This CDR3 is 16 amino acids long. With V trimmed by 6 bases and J by 0 bases, 6 bases remained unmatched. Germline V gene sequence: CDR1 SNHLY, CDR2 FYNNEI. The CDR3 DNA reads as TGTGCCAGCAGCCTACAGGGGGCCAGCTCCTACAATGAGCAGTTCTTC. Translating it yields CASSLQGASSYNEQFF.

This clone was seen a handful of times. V and J are TRBV28 and TRBJ2-2, with 11 bases identical to TRBD1. Germline assignment: CDR1 MDHEN and CDR2 SYDVKM. Trimming took 5 bases from V and 3 from J; bases not matched to a gene: 2. This CDR3 has 15 amino acids. Written as DNA, the CDR3 is TGTGCCAGCAGTGGGGGACAGGGGGACACCGGGGAGCTGTTTTTT. Protein product: CASSGGQGDTGELFF.

This clone was detected a few times. The genes are TRBV4-1 and TRBJ1-2, with a weak D call TRBD1 (5 bases). V shed 0 bases and J shed 3 bases, with 11 bases lying between them. The CDR3 is 15 residues long. The germline V gene encodes CDR1 MGHRA and CDR2 YSYEKL. The CDR3 DNA is TGCGCCAGCAGCCAAGAAGGCGACAGCTACTATGGCTACACCTTC. Translating it yields CASSQEGDSYYGYTF.

This clone appeared a few times. V and J are TRBV28 and TRBJ2-5; 9 bases match TRBD1. V trimming: 8 bases; J trimming: 4 bases; junction bases outside the gene matches: 5. Germline CDR1 reads MDHEN; CDR2 reads SYDVKM. This CDR3 is 13 amino acids long. CDR3 loop: CASGTGGSETQYF. CDR3 nucleotides: TGTGCCAGCGGTACAGGGGGCTCAGAGACCCAGTACTTC.

The rearrangement links TRBV7-9 to TRBJ2-1; TRBD1 aligns across 9 bases. The ends lost 1 base at V and 8 bases at J; junction bases unmatched: 6. Germline assignment: CDR1 SEHNR and CDR2 FQNEAQ (reference sequence). This CDR3 spans 15 amino acids. The CDR3 coding sequence is TGTGCCAGCAGCTTAGGACAGGGGGGGAAGGATGAGCAGTTCTTC. It is translated as CASSLGQGGKDEQFF.

This clone was seen once. The rearrangement links TRBV10-3 to TRBJ2-1, with 8 nucleotides matching TRBD2. Per the germline V gene, CDR1 is ENHRY and CDR2 is SYGVKD. V shed 0 bases and J 7 bases; nucleotides not matched to a gene: 11. The CDR3 extends over 17 amino acids. The CDR3 spells CAISESGSGLDVNEQFF. The CDR3 DNA reads as TGTGCCATCAGTGAGTCGGGGTCGGGACTAGACGTTAATGAGCAGTTCTTC.

The chain has TRBV7-2 and TRBJ2-5; D may be TRBD1 (6 bases). Trimming cost V 2 bases and J 5 bases, with 12 bases left between them. CDR3 length equals 14 residues. CDR1 SGHTA and CDR2 FQGNSA come from the germline V gene. CDR3: CASSLNRVRETQYF. The DNA of the CDR3 is TGTGCCAGCAGCTTAAACAGGGTTCGGGAGACCCAGTACTTC.

The chain joins TRBV6-5 to TRBJ2-3, with TRBD2 identical over 7 bases. The length of the CDR3 is 13 residues. The V segment lost 6 bases and the J segment 6 bases; nucleotides outside the gene matches: 6. CDR1 is MNHEY and CDR2 is SVGAGI in the germline V gene. CDR3 sequence (DNA): TGTGCCAGCAGAGTAGCGGGTTCTGATACGCAGTATTTT. As protein: CASRVAGSDTQYF.

This clone was observed a few times. V is TRBV9 and J is TRBJ2-3, with a possible D match to TRBD2 (6 bases). This CDR3 comprises 15 residues. The germline V and J ends were trimmed by 3 bases and 0 bases, with 11 bases remaining between them. Germline V gene lookup returns CDR1 SGDLS and CDR2 YYNGEE. CDR3 region: CASSGMGGSTDTQYF. For the CDR3, the DNA is TGTGCCAGCAGCGGTATGGGGGGAAGCACAGATACGCAGTATTTT.

The CDR3 here is CASSPGQGSNTIYF. CDR3 in DNA: TGCGCCAGCAGCCCGGGACAGGGCAGTAACACCATATATTTT. The V and J genes are TRBV4-1 and TRBJ1-3; 9 bases are a match to TRBD1. V was pared by 4 bases and J by 7 bases, with 5 bases of the junction left unmatched. CDR1 is MGHRA, CDR2 YSYEKL, per germline. This CDR3 has 14 amino acids.

The chain employs TRBV4-2 and TRBJ2-3; 9 positions agree with TRBD2. The CDR3 contains 16 residues. Germline V gene lookup returns CDR1 LGHNA and CDR2 YNFKEQ. The V gene end was trimmed by 0 bases and the J gene end by 4 bases; junction bases not matched to a gene: 5. CDR3 region: CASSQEPSGKADTQYF. CDR3 DNA sequence: TGTGCCAGCAGCCAAGAGCCTAGCGGGAAGGCAGATACGCAGTATTTT.

This clone was counted a few times. This sequence joins TRBV7-9 and TRBJ1-6; tentatively, D is TRBD1 (5 bases). CDR1 is SEHNR and CDR2 is FQNEAQ in the germline V gene (reference sequence). V was cut by 1 base and J by 7 bases, with 11 bases left in between. The length of the CDR3 is 15 residues. CDR3 nucleotide sequence: TGTGCCAGCAGCTTAGGGTCGGGACTGAATTCACCCCTCCACTTT. It is translated as CASSLGSGLNSPLHF.

This clone was seen a few times. The chain recombines TRBV6-5 with TRBJ2-1; D uncertain. With 2 bases removed from V and 1 base from J, the gap between germline ends came to 6 bases. The germline gives CDR1 MNHEY, CDR2 SVGAGI. The CDR3 extends over 14 amino acids. The CDR3 DNA reads as TGTGCCAGCAGTTACGTAGCTTCCTACAATGAGCAGTTCTTC. Translating gives CASSYVASYNEQFF.

This rearrangement joins TRBV5-1 to TRBJ2-6, with D hard to call. The germline gives CDR1 SGHRS, CDR2 YFSETQ. V was trimmed by 9 bases and J by 2 bases, leaving 9 bases between them. There are 13 residues in the CDR3. CDR3 sequence (DNA): TGCGCCATCAACGAGCCTGGGGCCAACGTCCTGACTTTC. Translation: CAINEPGANVLTF. Filled out from reference TRBV5-1 and TRBJ2-6, the complete variable domain reads KAGVTQTPRYLIKTRGQQVTLSCSPISGHRSVSWYQQTPGQGLQFLFEYFSETQRNKGNFPGRFSGRQFSNSRSEMNVSTLELGDSALYLCAINEPGANVLTFGAGSRLTVL.

The V gene is TRBV11-2, the J gene TRBJ2-4, with TRBD1 matching over 10 bases. This CDR3 region has 17 residues. J was trimmed by 7 bases and V by 6 bases; bases with no gene match: 15. In germline, CDR1 is SGHAT, CDR2 FQNNGV. The CDR3 loop reads CASSSIQDRGLRNIQYF. CDR3 bases: TGTGCCAGCAGTTCCATCCAGGACAGGGGGTTAAGGAACATTCAGTACTTC.

This clone was picked up a small number of times. The rearrangement links TRBV4-1 to TRBJ1-3; D not resolved. The CDR3 spans 18 residues. Per the germline V gene, CDR1 is MGHRA and CDR2 is YSYEKL. Trimming shortened V by 1 base and J by 2 bases, and 18 bases separated the two germline ends. CDR3 bases: TGCGCCAGCAGCCAAGCGCCCTCGGGGAAGTGGACTGGAAACACCATATATTTT. It is translated as CASSQAPSGKWTGNTIYF.

This clone turned up a few times. The chain couples TRBV7-2 to TRBJ2-7; the D is unclear. The CDR3 has 13 amino acids. Trimming removed 2 bases from V and 3 bases from J, with 8 bases in between. Per germline, CDR1 SGHTA and CDR2 FQGNSA. The CDR3: CASSLWPLYEQYF. As DNA, the CDR3 is TGTGCCAGCAGCTTATGGCCGCTCTACGAGCAGTACTTC.

The chain has TRBV6-9 and TRBJ1-2; possible D gene TRBD1, 6 bases. The length of the CDR3 is 10 residues. The V end was cut by 11 bases, the J end by 6 bases, with 10 bases between. Looked up from germline, CDR1 is MNHGY and CDR2 is SVAAGI. CDR3 residues: CAPRQDGYTF. For the CDR3, the DNA is TGTGCCCCCCGACAGGATGGCTACACCTTC.

V is TRBV7-9 and J is TRBJ2-7; D gene uncertain. Trimming shortened V by 1 base and J by 4 bases, and 11 bases separated the two germline ends. The CDR3 totals 14 residues. Germline CDR1 SEHNR, CDR2 FQNEAQ (reference sequence). CDR3 bases: TGTGCCAGCAGCTTAGGGTCGTCAGGTTACGAGCAGTACTTC. It encodes CASSLGSSGYEQYF.

This rearrangement joins TRBV5-1 to TRBJ2-6; TRBD1 agrees at 9 bases. CDR1 SGHRS and CDR2 YFSETQ come from the germline V gene. This CDR3 region has 18 residues. The trim removed 0 bases at V and 0 bases at J, leaving 4 bases unmatched. CDR3 sequence: CASSLATGGSSGANVLTF. The CDR3 DNA reads TGCGCCAGCAGCTTGGCGACAGGGGGTTCCTCTGGGGCCAACGTCCTGACTTTC.

The chain couples TRBV11-2 to TRBJ2-6, with D possibly matching TRBD1 (5 bases). The ends were cut back, 4 bases at V and 0 bases at J, with 16 bases in the middle. The length of the CDR3 is 18 residues. Per the germline V gene, CDR1 is SGHAT and CDR2 is FQNNGV. The CDR3 spells CASSSLGQSLSGANVLTF. CDR3 bases: TGTGCCAGCAGCTCATTGGGGCAGAGTCTCTCTGGGGCCAACGTCCTGACTTTC.

V gene TRBV7-9 combines with J gene TRBJ2-5; D might be TRBD1 (5 bases). Germline loops: CDR1 SEHNR, CDR2 FQNEAQ (reference sequence). This CDR3 region has 13 residues. Trimming pared 7 bases from V and 3 bases from J, leaving 12 bases between. CDR3 sequence: CASTWGRKETQYF. As DNA, the CDR3 is TGTGCCAGCACCTGGGGCAGGAAAGAGACCCAGTACTTC.

This clone showed up just a few times. The genes are TRBV7-9 and TRBJ2-7; 8 bases agree with TRBD1. CDR1 is SEHNR and CDR2 is FQNEAQ in the germline V gene (reference sequence). The CDR3 covers 14 residues. V lost 1 base, J lost 4 bases, and 3 bases stayed unmatched. The CDR3 DNA reads as TGTGCCAGCAGCTTAGGACAGGGGCGGTACGAGCAGTACTTC. Encoded protein: CASSLGQGRYEQYF.